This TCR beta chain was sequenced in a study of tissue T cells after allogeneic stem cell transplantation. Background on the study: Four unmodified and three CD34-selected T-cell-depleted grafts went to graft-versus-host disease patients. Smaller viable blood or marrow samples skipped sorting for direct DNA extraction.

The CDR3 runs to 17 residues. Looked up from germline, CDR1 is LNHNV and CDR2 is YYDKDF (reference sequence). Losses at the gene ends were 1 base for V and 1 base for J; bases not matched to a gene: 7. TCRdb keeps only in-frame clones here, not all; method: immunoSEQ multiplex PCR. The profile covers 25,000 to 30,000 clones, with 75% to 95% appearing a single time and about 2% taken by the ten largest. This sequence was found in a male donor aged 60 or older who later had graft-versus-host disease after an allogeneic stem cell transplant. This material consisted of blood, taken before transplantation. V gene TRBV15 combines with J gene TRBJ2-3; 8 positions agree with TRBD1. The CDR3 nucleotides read TGTGCCACCAGCAGAGTACCGCAGGGGGCTGGCACAGATACGCAGTATTTT. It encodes CATSRVPQGAGTDTQYF.